The rows below give T cell receptor beta chains drawn from one sample of a study of siplizumab effects on memory and regulatory T cells. Using immunoSEQ multiplex PCR, the repertoire was profiled, and TCRdb retains in-frame clones only, with some absent. There are 95,000 to 100,000 clones in the sample; 92% occur only once, and 12% lies in the top ten. The specimen was non-Treg CD4+ T cells sorted from blood. All receptors derive from a human donor in good health. CDR3s include the opening cysteine and the closing phenylalanine or tryptophan. A D gene is named only where the DNA matches it firmly. The listing skips clone size in some rows; elsewhere it reads once, few, many or a size class.

D	V	size	J	CDR3	DNA
TRBD1	TRBV7-2	NA	TRBJ1-4	CASSLAGQNEKLFF	TGTGCCAGCAGCTTAGCGGGACAGAATGAAAAACTGTTTTTT
NA	TRBV28	NA	TRBJ2-1	CASSLPGANNEQFF	TGTGCCAGCAGTTTACCGGGGGCAAACAATGAGCAGTTCTTC
TRBD2	TRBV7-9	few	TRBJ2-1	CASSLGLAGGNEQFF	TGTGCCAGCAGCTTAGGACTAGCGGGAGGTAATGAGCAGTTCTTC
TRBD2	TRBV5-1	NA	TRBJ2-3	CASSRETSGTYTDTQYF	TGCGCCAGCAGCCGAGAGACTAGCGGGACCTACACAGATACGCAGTATTTT
NA	TRBV11-3	NA	TRBJ1-2	CASSLTSENGGYTF	TGTGCCAGCAGCTTAACCTCAGAGAATGGCGGCTACACCTTC
NA	TRBV7-9	NA	TRBJ1-6	CASSLGPAGDNSPLHF	TGTGCCAGCAGCTTAGGGCCGGCAGGGGATAATTCACCCCTCCACTTT
NA	TRBV27	NA	TRBJ1-2	CASSPETYGRRDDRYTF	TGTGCCAGCAGTCCGGAAACCTACGGGAGACGAGACGATCGCTACACCTTC
TRBD2	TRBV11-2	NA	TRBJ2-6	CASSSSSGGASGANVLTF	TGTGCCAGCAGCTCCTCGAGCGGGGGCGCATCTGGGGCCAACGTCCTGACTTTC
TRBD1	TRBV5-4	NA	TRBJ1-3	CASSGNRGSGNTIYF	TGTGCCAGCAGCGGCAACAGGGGATCTGGAAACACCATATATTTT
NA	TRBV7-9	NA	TRBJ1-3	CASRDLENTIYF	TGTGCCAGCCGTGATCTGGAAAACACCATATATTTT
TRBD1	TRBV28	NA	TRBJ1-4	CASAGGWNEKLFF	TGTGCCAGCGCAGGGGGCTGGAATGAAAAACTGTTTTTT
NA	TRBV6-4	NA	TRBJ1-5	CASTEMTGNQPQHF	TGTGCCAGCACAGAGATGACAGGCAATCAGCCCCAGCATTTT
NA	TRBV18	NA	TRBJ2-7	CASSPDGSYEQYF	TGTGCCAGCTCACCAGATGGTTCCTACGAGCAGTACTTC
TRBD1	TRBV6-1	NA	TRBJ2-2	CASKRDRGFGGELFF	TGTGCCAGCAAAAGGGACAGGGGATTCGGCGGGGAGCTGTTTTTT
NA	TRBV5-6	NA	TRBJ2-7	CASSLDPSYEQYF	TGTGCCAGCAGCTTGGATCCATCCTACGAGCAGTACTTC
NA	TRBV29-1	NA	TRBJ1-1	CSVVRNTEAFF	TGCAGCGTTGTAAGGAACACTGAAGCTTTCTTT
TRBD1	TRBV28	NA	TRBJ1-3	CAISQGVTGNTIYF	TGTGCCATCTCTCAGGGGGTTACTGGAAACACCATATATTTT
NA	TRBV5-1	NA	TRBJ1-3	CASTHGAQSGNTIYF	TGCGCCAGCACCCACGGGGCGCAATCTGGAAACACCATATATTTT
TRBD2	TRBV7-8	NA	TRBJ2-7	CASSLVGLAGVMRYEQYF	TGTGCCAGCAGCCTCGTAGGGCTAGCGGGAGTGATGCGGTACGAGCAGTACTTC
TRBD1	TRBV29-1	NA	TRBJ2-7	CSATKFGTGGEQYF	TGCAGCGCCACCAAATTCGGGACAGGGGGCGAGCAGTACTTC
NA	TRBV30	NA	TRBJ1-2	CAWSVHYGYTF	TGTGCCTGGAGTGTACATTACGGCTACACCTTC
NA	TRBV19	NA	TRBJ1-6	CASSIGQNNSPLHF	TGTGCCAGTAGTATAGGACAGAATAATTCACCCCTCCACTTT
NA	TRBV10-3	NA	TRBJ1-3	CAITAETSGNTIYF	TGTGCCATCACCGCAGAAACCTCTGGAAACACCATATATTTT
NA	TRBV9	NA	TRBJ1-3	CASSVEGQAGNTIYF	TGTGCCAGCAGCGTAGAAGGACAAGCTGGAAACACCATATATTTT
TRBD1	TRBV2	NA	TRBJ1-1	CASSERTGRMTEAFF	TGTGCCAGCAGTGAACGGACAGGTAGGATGACTGAAGCTTTCTTT
TRBD1	TRBV4-1	once	TRBJ1-2	CASSQAGGVYGYTF	TGCGCCAGCAGCCAAGCAGGGGGCGTCTATGGCTACACCTTC
NA	TRBV4-2	NA	TRBJ2-7	CASSLGSGTTYEQYF	TGTGCCAGCAGCCTCGGATCCGGGACAACCTACGAGCAGTACTTC
TRBD1	TRBV6-1	NA	TRBJ2-5	CASSELDRARETQYF	TGTGCCAGCAGTGAACTGGACAGGGCTAGAGAGACCCAGTACTTC
NA	TRBV5-1	NA	TRBJ2-3	CASRRDGPDTQYF	TGCGCCAGCAGGCGGGATGGCCCAGATACGCAGTATTTT
NA	TRBV5-6	NA	TRBJ2-4	CASSLGKNIQYF	TGTGCCAGCAGCCTCGGCAAAAACATTCAGTACTTC
NA	TRBV30	NA	TRBJ1-4	CAWSSGTLEEKLFF	TGTGCCTGGAGCTCCGGGACTTTGGAGGAAAAACTGTTTTTT
NA	TRBV2	NA	TRBJ1-4	CASSQRGHGEKLFF	TGTGCCAGCAGCCAAAGGGGACACGGCGAAAAACTGTTTTTT
TRBD1	TRBV6-1	few	TRBJ2-7	CATYRGSEQYF	TGTGCCACCTACAGGGGCAGCGAGCAGTACTTC
NA	TRBV6-5	NA	TRBJ2-7	CASRPDRNLLPEQYF	TGTGCCAGCAGACCGGACAGAAATCTTTTACCCGAGCAGTACTTC
NA	TRBV19	NA	TRBJ2-5	CASSIARVKGRGTPQETQYF	TGTGCCAGTAGTATTGCTCGTGTAAAAGGGAGAGGAACCCCACAAGAGACCCAGTACTTC